Listed below are T cell receptor beta chains from one sample, sequenced in a study of cytomegalovirus exposure and HLA in healthy donors. Using immunoSEQ multiplex PCR, the repertoire was profiled, and TCRdb retains in-frame clones only, with some absent. The sample lists 150,000 to 200,000 clones, around 78% occurring once. Sequences were obtained from PBMCs. Receptors were obtained from a man aged 25-40 years in good health and CMV-seronegative. CDR3s include the opening cysteine and the closing phenylalanine or tryptophan. Fields, in order: D gene, J gene, clone size, V gene, CDR3 DNA, CDR3 protein. D genes are given only for firm matches. Size values are once, few and many counts, or a class for expanded clones, and some rows have none.

. TRBJ2-2 . TRBV11-2 TGTGCCAGCAGCCCCTCCCTTGCCGGGGAGCTGTTTTTT CASSPSLAGELFF
TRBD2 TRBJ2-1 . TRBV4-2 TGTGCCAGCAGCCAGGACTTGCGCGGGAGGGCCGAAAATGAGCAGTTCTTC CASSQDLRGRAENEQFF
TRBD2 TRBJ2-7 . TRBV9 TGTGCCAGCAGCGTAGGTAGCGGGAGGTACGAGCAGTACTTC CASSVGSGRYEQYF
. TRBJ1-4 . TRBV2 TGTGCCAGCAGTCGGGTAGGAGCTCTTCGGGCAACTAATGAAAAACTGTTTTTT CASSRVGALRATNEKLFF
. TRBJ2-3 . TRBV30 TGTGCCTGGAGTACCGGGGGAATAGGGGCAGATACGCAGTATTTT CAWSTGGIGADTQYF
. TRBJ1-2 . TRBV5-6 TGTGCCAGCAGCTTGTGGGGCGACTATGGCTACACCTTC CASSLWGDYGYTF
. TRBJ2-7 . TRBV27 TGTGCCAGCAACGCCGGCGGCTCCTACGAGCAGTACTTC CASNAGGSYEQYF
. TRBJ2-1 . TRBV14 TGTGCCAGCAGCCAGCTCGGGACAACTTACAATGAGCAGTTCTTC CASSQLGTTYNEQFF
TRBD1 TRBJ2-5 . TRBV5-1 TGCGCCAGCAGCTTGGGACAGGGACAAGAGACCCAGTACTTC CASSLGQGQETQYF
. TRBJ1-1 . TRBV11-1 TGTGCCAGCAAACAAAATCCCTCTCTTCTGTACACTGAAGCTTTCTTT CASKQNPSLLYTEAFF
. TRBJ1-4 once TRBV4-1 TGCGCCAGCAGCCAATGGACATGGGATGAAAAACTGTTTTTT CASSQWTWDEKLFF
. TRBJ2-7 . TRBV5-6 TGTGCCAGCAGCAAGGGACACTACGAGCAGTACTTC CASSKGHYEQYF
. TRBJ2-7 . TRBV28 TGTGCCAGCAGTTTACGGGAAACAACTTACGAGCAGTACTTC CASSLRETTYEQYF
. TRBJ2-5 . TRBV11-2 TGTGCCAGCAGCTCCAATCAGGGGATCCAAGAGACCCAGTACTTC CASSSNQGIQETQYF
TRBD2 TRBJ2-1 few TRBV6-5 TGTGCCAGCACCCGGGAGGGATCCTACAATGAGCAGTTCTTC CASTREGSYNEQFF
. TRBJ2-1 . TRBV5-1 TGCGCCAGCAGCTTGGGTGGAGCACCAGCCCCCAATGAGCAGTTCTTC CASSLGGAPAPNEQFF
TRBD2 TRBJ2-5 . TRBV9 TGTGCCAGCAGCCCACCGGGACTAGCGGGAGTAGAGACCCAGTACTTC CASSPPGLAGVETQYF
. TRBJ1-1 once TRBV29-1 TGCAGCGTTACAGCGAACACTGAAGCTTTCTTT CSVTANTEAFF
. TRBJ1-4 . TRBV7-9 TGTGCCAGCAGCTTAGGGGGCCAATCCCCCGAAAAACTGTTTTTT CASSLGGQSPEKLFF
. TRBJ1-4 . TRBV19 TGTGCCAGTAATCCCACAGCAGGTGCAACTAATGAAAAACTGTTTTTT CASNPTAGATNEKLFF
TRBD1 TRBJ2-7 . TRBV28 TGTGCCAGCAGTCTGGGGACAGGGTGGTACGAGCAGTACTTC CASSLGTGWYEQYF
. TRBJ2-7 once TRBV6-1 TGTGCCAGCAGTGAAGCGGCGTCCGGGTCACGAGAGCAGTACTTC CASSEAASGSREQYF
. TRBJ2-1 . TRBV6-4 TGTGCCAGCAGTAGGCAGGGTGGTGAGCAGTTCTTC CASSRQGGEQFF
. TRBJ2-6 few TRBV28 TGTGCCAGCAGGTTAGACACATACCCCCCCGGGGCCAACGTCCTGACTTTC CASRLDTYPPGANVLTF
TRBD2 TRBJ2-2 . TRBV12-5 TGTGCTAGTGGTTCCGGACTAGCGGGAGGGCCCGCCGGGGAGCTGTTTTTT CASGSGLAGGPAGELFF
. TRBJ1-2 . TRBV7-3 TGTGCCAGCAGCTCCCCCCGGACAGCTGACTATGGCTACACCTTC CASSSPRTADYGYTF
TRBD2 TRBJ2-7 . TRBV28 TGTGCCAGCAGTTTTGTAGCGGGGAACTACGAGCAGTACTTC CASSFVAGNYEQYF
TRBD2 TRBJ2-2 . TRBV5-6 TGTGCCAGCAGCTTGGCGCTAGCGGAGAGCACCGGGGAGCTGTTTTTT CASSLALAESTGELFF
. TRBJ2-2 . TRBV10-2 TGCGCCAGCAGTGAATTGGCATCCACCGGGGAGCTGTTTTTT CASSELASTGELFF
. TRBJ2-5 few TRBV6-1 TGTGCCAGCAGTGACGGGAGCGTGGAGACCCAGTACTTC CASSDGSVETQYF
TRBD1 TRBJ2-3 . TRBV30 TGTGCCTGCAACTCAGGGGGAGGCACAGATACGCAGTATTTT CACNSGGGTDTQYF
TRBD1 TRBJ2-5 . TRBV5-6 TGTGCCAGCAGCGCCCCAAACAGGGGGCTGGCAGAGACCCAGTACTTC CASSAPNRGLAETQYF
. TRBJ2-7 . TRBV5-1 TGCGCCAGCAGCTTGAGGGCAGGGGAGTACGAGCAGTACTTC CASSLRAGEYEQYF
. TRBJ2-7 . TRBV6-5 TGTGCCAGCAGTTTCCGGTGGGCGAGCTCCTACGAGCAGTACTTC CASSFRWASSYEQYF
TRBD1 TRBJ1-3 . TRBV19 TGTGCCAGTAGTACCGGGACAGGACGCCCCTCTGGAAACACCATATATTTT CASSTGTGRPSGNTIYF
. TRBJ2-7 few TRBV29-1 TGCAGCGTTGGGGTCGGGGTGAAGCCCTACGAGCAGTACTTC CSVGVGVKPYEQYF
. TRBJ2-7 . TRBV5-1 TGCGCCAGCAGCCCGAGGGGGGGGATGTACGAGCAGTACTTC CASSPRGGMYEQYF
TRBD1 TRBJ1-4 . TRBV6-1 TGTGCCAGCAGTTTTGGGACAGCTGGAGGGGAAAAACTGTTTTTT CASSFGTAGGEKLFF
TRBD2 TRBJ2-7 few TRBV6-1 TGTGCCAGCAGTGAGAGACTTAGCGGGAGCGATTCCTACGAGCAGTACTTC CASSERLSGSDSYEQYF
TRBD1 TRBJ1-5 . TRBV5-1 TGCGCCAGCAGCTTCGGGACAGGGGGCAATCAGCCCCAGCATTTT CASSFGTGGNQPQHF
. TRBJ2-5 . TRBV2 TGTGCCAGCAACAGACAGCATGAAGAGACCCAGTACTTC CASNRQHEETQYF
TRBD2 TRBJ2-1 . TRBV6-5 TGTGCCAGCAGTTACAGGGCTAGCGGGAGAGGGAATGAGCAGTTCTTC CASSYRASGRGNEQFF
. TRBJ2-5 . TRBV7-3 TGTGCCAGCAGCTTAAAGAGAGAGACCCAGTACTTC CASSLKRETQYF
TRBD2 TRBJ2-3 . TRBV4-2 TGTGCCAGCAGCCATTTGACTAGCGGGAGTCAAGATACGCAGTATTTT CASSHLTSGSQDTQYF
TRBD1 TRBJ1-4 . TRBV28 TGTGCCAGCAGTGTCCCGGGACAGGTTTGGAGAGAAAAACTGTTTTTT CASSVPGQVWREKLFF
TRBD2 TRBJ2-7 . TRBV4-1 TGCGCCAGCAGCCCTGGGGAGGGCTCCTACGAGCAGTACTTC CASSPGEGSYEQYF